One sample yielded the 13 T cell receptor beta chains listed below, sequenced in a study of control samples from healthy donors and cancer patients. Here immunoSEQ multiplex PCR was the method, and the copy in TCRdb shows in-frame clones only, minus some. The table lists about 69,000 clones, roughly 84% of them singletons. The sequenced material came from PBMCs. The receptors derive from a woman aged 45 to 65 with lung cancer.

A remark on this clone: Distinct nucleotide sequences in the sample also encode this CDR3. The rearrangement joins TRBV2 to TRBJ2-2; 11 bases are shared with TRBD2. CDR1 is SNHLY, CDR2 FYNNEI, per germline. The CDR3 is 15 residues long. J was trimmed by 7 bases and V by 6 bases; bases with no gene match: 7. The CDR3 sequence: CASRPIAGGGGELFF. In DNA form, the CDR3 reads TGTGCCAGCAGGCCTATAGCGGGGGGGGGCGGGGAGCTGTTTTTT.

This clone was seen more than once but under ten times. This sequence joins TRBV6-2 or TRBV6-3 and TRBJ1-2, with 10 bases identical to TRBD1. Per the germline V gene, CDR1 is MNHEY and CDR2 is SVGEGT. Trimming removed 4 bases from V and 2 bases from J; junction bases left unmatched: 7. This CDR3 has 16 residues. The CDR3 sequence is CASSWTAGQGNYGYTF. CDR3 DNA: TGTGCCAGCAGTTGGACCGCGGGACAGGGGAACTATGGCTACACCTTC.

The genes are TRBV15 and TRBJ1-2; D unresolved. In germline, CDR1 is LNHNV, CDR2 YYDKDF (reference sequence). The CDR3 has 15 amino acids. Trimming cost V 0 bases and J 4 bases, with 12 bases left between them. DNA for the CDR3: TGTGCCACCAGCAGAGATGCCGGTTTGGCCTATGGCTACACCTTC. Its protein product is CATSRDAGLAYGYTF.

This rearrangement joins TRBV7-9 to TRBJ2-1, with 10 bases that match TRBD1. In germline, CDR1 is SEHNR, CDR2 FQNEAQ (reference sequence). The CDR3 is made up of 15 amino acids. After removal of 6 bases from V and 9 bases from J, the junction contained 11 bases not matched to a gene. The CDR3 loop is CASSGPGQGNGEQFF. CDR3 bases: TGTGCCAGCAGTGGACCGGGACAGGGGAATGGTGAGCAGTTCTTC.

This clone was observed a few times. The CDR3 loop is CASSGGQSNQPQHF. CDR3 coding DNA: TGTGCCAGCAGTGGCGGACAGAGCAATCAGCCCCAGCATTTT. The chain is built from TRBV6-6 and TRBJ1-5, with a tentative D call TRBD1 (6 bases). The germline gives CDR1 MNHNY, CDR2 SVGAGI (reference sequence). V was pared by 5 bases and J by 1 base, with 9 bases between. The CDR3 extends over 14 amino acids.

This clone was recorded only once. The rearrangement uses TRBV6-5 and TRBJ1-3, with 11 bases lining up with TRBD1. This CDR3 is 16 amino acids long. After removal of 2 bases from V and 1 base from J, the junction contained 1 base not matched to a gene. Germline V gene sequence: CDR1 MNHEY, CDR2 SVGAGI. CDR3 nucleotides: TGTGCCAGCAGTTACGGGACAGGGGGTTCTGGAAACACCATATATTTT. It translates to CASSYGTGGSGNTIYF.

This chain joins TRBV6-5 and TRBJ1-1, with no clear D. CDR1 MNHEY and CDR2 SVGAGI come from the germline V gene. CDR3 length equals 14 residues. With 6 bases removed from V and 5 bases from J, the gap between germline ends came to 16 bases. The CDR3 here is CASSLTRVETEAFF. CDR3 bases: TGTGCCAGCAGCTTGACAAGGGTGGAAACTGAAGCTTTCTTT.

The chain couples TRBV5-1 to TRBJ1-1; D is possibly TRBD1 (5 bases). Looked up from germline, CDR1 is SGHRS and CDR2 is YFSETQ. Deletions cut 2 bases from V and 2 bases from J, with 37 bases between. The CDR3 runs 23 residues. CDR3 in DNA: TGCGCCAGCAGCTTATTAGGGCCCTCCCGGGACGATTATCGAGTGAAGGGCAACACTGAAGCTTTCTTT. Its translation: CASSLLGPSRDDYRVKGNTEAFF.

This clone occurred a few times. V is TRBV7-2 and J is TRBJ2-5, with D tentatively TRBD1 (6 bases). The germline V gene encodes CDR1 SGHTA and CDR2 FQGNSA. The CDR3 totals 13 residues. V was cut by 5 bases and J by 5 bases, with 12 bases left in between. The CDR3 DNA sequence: TGTGCCAGCAGCAGGGGACATACGGAGACCCAGTACTTC. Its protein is CASSRGHTETQYF.

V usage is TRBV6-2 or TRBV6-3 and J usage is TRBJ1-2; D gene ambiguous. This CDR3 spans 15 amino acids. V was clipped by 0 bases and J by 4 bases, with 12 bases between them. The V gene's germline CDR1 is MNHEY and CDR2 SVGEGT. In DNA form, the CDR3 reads TGTGCCAGCAGTTACTCGAGTCGCCAGCGCTATGGCTACACCTTC. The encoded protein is CASSYSSRQRYGYTF.

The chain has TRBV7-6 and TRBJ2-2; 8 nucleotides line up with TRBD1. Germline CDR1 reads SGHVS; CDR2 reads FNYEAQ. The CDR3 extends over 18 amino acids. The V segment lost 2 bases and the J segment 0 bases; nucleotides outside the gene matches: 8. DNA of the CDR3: TGTGCCAGCAGCTTAACGGACAGGGTTGCTGCGAACACCGGGGAGCTGTTTTTT. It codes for CASSLTDRVAANTGELFF. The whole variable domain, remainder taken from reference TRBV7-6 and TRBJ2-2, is GAGVSQSPRYKVTKRGQDVALRCDPISGHVSLYWYRQALGQGPEFLTYFNYEAQQDKSGLPNDRFSAERPEGSISTLTIQRTEQRDSAMYRCASSLTDRVAANTGELFFGEGSRLTVL.

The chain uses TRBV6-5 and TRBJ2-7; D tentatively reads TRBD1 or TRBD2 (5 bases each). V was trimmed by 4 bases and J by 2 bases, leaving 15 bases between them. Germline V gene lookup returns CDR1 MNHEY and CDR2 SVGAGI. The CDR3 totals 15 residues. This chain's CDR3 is CASSSGTSPTYEQYF. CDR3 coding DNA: TGTGCCAGCAGTTCCGGGACCTCTCCAACCTACGAGCAGTACTTC.

In nucleotides, the CDR3 is TGTGCCAGCAGCTTGGGACAGGGGAGCGCTGAAGCTTTCTTT. Encoded protein: CASSLGQGSAEAFF. The chain carries TRBV7-2 and TRBJ1-1; TRBD1 agrees at 10 bases. Germline-derived CDR1 and CDR2 are SGHTA and FQGNSA. This CDR3 has 14 residues. V gave up 3 bases and J gave up 6 bases; unmatched junction bases: 4. The full variable domain, in which reference TRBV7-2 and TRBJ1-1 provide the parts outside the CDR3, is GAGVSQSPSNKVTEKGKDVELRCDPISGHTALYWYRQSLGQGLEFLIYFQGNSAPDKSGLPSDRFSAERTGGSVSTLTIQRTQQEDSAVYLCASSLGQGSAEAFFGQGTRLTVV.